A selection of T cell receptor beta chains follows, all from one sample in a study of OX40 agonist ivuxolimab in advanced cancers. This table comes from immunoSEQ multiplex PCR, and its TCRdb copy is limited to in-frame clones, with some not included. The top ten hold around 10% of the sample, which has 65,000 to 95,000 clones, 85% to 95% seen once. The sequences come from CD4+ or CD8+ T cells sorted from blood, collected in a trial of the OX40 agonist ivuxolimab. The origin of the receptors is an adult with an advanced solid tumor such as melanoma, head and neck, liver or kidney cancer. Both conserved end residues are part of each CDR3. Each record gives: clone size, V gene, J gene, D gene, CDR3 protein, CDR3 DNA. D genes are given only for firm matches. The size of a clone is reported for some rows only, either as once, few or many, or as a class for expanded clones.

clone_size: .; v_call: TRBV19; j_call: TRBJ1-1; d_call: .; cdr3_aa: CASSMGFTEAFF; cdr3_nt: TGTGCCAGTAGTATGGGGTTCACTGAAGCTTTCTTT
clone_size: .; v_call: TRBV5-6; j_call: TRBJ1-5; d_call: .; cdr3_aa: CASHQGGRNQPQHF; cdr3_nt: TGTGCCAGCCACCAAGGGGGGCGGAATCAGCCCCAGCATTTT
clone_size: .; v_call: TRBV7-6; j_call: TRBJ2-7; d_call: .; cdr3_aa: CASSAGQNYEQYF; cdr3_nt: TGTGCCAGCAGCGCGGGACAGAACTACGAGCAGTACTTC
clone_size: .; v_call: TRBV4-1; j_call: TRBJ1-5; d_call: .; cdr3_aa: CASSQVTTVNQPQHF; cdr3_nt: TGCGCCAGCAGCCAAGTAACGACAGTCAATCAGCCCCAGCATTTT
clone_size: .; v_call: TRBV14; j_call: TRBJ1-4; d_call: .; cdr3_aa: CASSQALREKLFF; cdr3_nt: TGTGCCAGCAGCCAAGCCCTGCGTGAAAAACTGTTTTTT
clone_size: once; v_call: TRBV6-5; j_call: TRBJ2-3; d_call: .; cdr3_aa: CASSLTVTDTQYF; cdr3_nt: TGTGCCAGCAGTTTGACTGTCACAGATACGCAGTATTTT
clone_size: .; v_call: TRBV6-5; j_call: TRBJ1-1; d_call: .; cdr3_aa: CASSYDGGDTEAFF; cdr3_nt: TGTGCCAGCAGTTACGACGGAGGGGACACTGAAGCTTTCTTT
clone_size: .; v_call: TRBV9; j_call: TRBJ1-6; d_call: TRBD1; cdr3_aa: CASSVSRDRGKNSPLHF; cdr3_nt: TGTGCCAGCAGCGTAAGCAGGGACAGGGGGAAAAATTCACCCCTCCACTTT
clone_size: .; v_call: TRBV27; j_call: TRBJ1-2; d_call: TRBD1; cdr3_aa: CASSLEGQGAGGYTF; cdr3_nt: TGTGCCAGCAGTTTAGAGGGACAGGGGGCGGGTGGCTACACCTTC
clone_size: .; v_call: TRBV9; j_call: TRBJ2-5; d_call: TRBD2; cdr3_aa: CASSAYSGGLQETQYF; cdr3_nt: TGTGCCAGCAGCGCTTATAGCGGGGGGCTACAAGAGACCCAGTACTTC
clone_size: .; v_call: TRBV19; j_call: TRBJ2-3; d_call: .; cdr3_aa: CASRFGYTDTQYF; cdr3_nt: TGTGCCAGCCGATTCGGGTACACAGATACGCAGTATTTT
clone_size: .; v_call: TRBV30; j_call: TRBJ2-1; d_call: .; cdr3_aa: CAWRQDVGARSTHNSYNEQFF; cdr3_nt: TGTGCCTGGAGGCAAGATGTTGGTGCCAGGTCTACTCATAATTCCTACAATGAGCAGTTCTTC
clone_size: .; v_call: TRBV7-9; j_call: TRBJ1-2; d_call: .; cdr3_aa: CASSLGSDYGYTF; cdr3_nt: TGTGCCAGCAGCTTAGGGAGCGACTATGGCTACACCTTC
clone_size: .; v_call: TRBV5-1; j_call: TRBJ2-5; d_call: TRBD1; cdr3_aa: CASSLSGTGVLNQETQYF; cdr3_nt: TGCGCCAGCAGCCTCTCCGGGACAGGGGTTTTAAACCAAGAGACCCAGTACTTC
clone_size: .; v_call: TRBV29-1; j_call: TRBJ2-7; d_call: .; cdr3_aa: CSVEERGRGSYEQYF; cdr3_nt: TGCAGCGTTGAAGAGCGGGGTCGTGGAAGTTACGAGCAGTACTTC
clone_size: .; v_call: TRBV7-2; j_call: TRBJ1-5; d_call: .; cdr3_aa: CASSVVSQGNQPQHF; cdr3_nt: TGTGCCAGCAGCGTAGTTTCGCAGGGGAATCAGCCCCAGCATTTT
clone_size: .; v_call: TRBV5-4; j_call: TRBJ2-7; d_call: .; cdr3_aa: CASSLLPPRQLRSYEQYF; cdr3_nt: TGTGCCAGCAGCTTATTACCCCCTAGACAGTTGCGCTCCTACGAGCAGTACTTC
clone_size: .; v_call: TRBV7-3; j_call: TRBJ2-2; d_call: .; cdr3_aa: CASSPPDSYPTGELFF; cdr3_nt: TGTGCCAGCAGCCCCCCAGACAGCTACCCCACCGGGGAGCTGTTTTTT
clone_size: few; v_call: TRBV5-4; j_call: TRBJ2-7; d_call: TRBD1; cdr3_aa: CASSGNTGGREQYF; cdr3_nt: TGTGCCAGCAGCGGGAACACAGGGGGTCGCGAGCAGTACTTC
clone_size: .; v_call: TRBV5-5; j_call: TRBJ1-1; d_call: .; cdr3_aa: CASSLWDNTEAFF; cdr3_nt: TGTGCCAGCAGCTTGTGGGATAACACTGAAGCTTTCTTT
clone_size: .; v_call: TRBV6-4; j_call: TRBJ2-3; d_call: .; cdr3_aa: CASSDSGIGDTQYF; cdr3_nt: TGTGCCAGCAGTGACTCCGGGATCGGAGATACGCAGTATTTT
clone_size: .; v_call: TRBV27; j_call: TRBJ1-2; d_call: .; cdr3_aa: CASSLSREGRAFGYTF; cdr3_nt: TGTGCCAGCAGTTTATCGAGGGAGGGGAGGGCTTTTGGCTACACCTTC
clone_size: .; v_call: TRBV11-2; j_call: TRBJ1-6; d_call: TRBD1; cdr3_aa: CASSWDRVSGNSPLHF; cdr3_nt: TGTGCCAGCAGCTGGGACAGGGTCAGCGGTAATTCACCCCTCCACTTT
clone_size: .; v_call: TRBV5-1; j_call: TRBJ2-5; d_call: .; cdr3_aa: CASSSINQETQYF; cdr3_nt: TGCGCCAGCAGCTCGATCAACCAAGAGACCCAGTACTTC
clone_size: .; v_call: TRBV29-1; j_call: TRBJ1-2; d_call: TRBD1; cdr3_aa: CSGGQGHDYGYTF; cdr3_nt: TGCAGCGGGGGACAGGGACACGACTATGGCTACACCTTC
clone_size: .; v_call: TRBV9; j_call: TRBJ2-1; d_call: TRBD2; cdr3_aa: CASSPTGGVYNEQFF; cdr3_nt: TGTGCCAGCAGCCCAACCGGGGGGGTGTACAATGAGCAGTTCTTC
clone_size: .; v_call: TRBV7-8; j_call: TRBJ2-1; d_call: .; cdr3_aa: CASSSVGGLSYNEQFF; cdr3_nt: TGTGCCAGCAGCAGCGTCGGGGGACTCTCCTACAATGAGCAGTTCTTC
clone_size: .; v_call: TRBV11-2; j_call: TRBJ2-7; d_call: TRBD2; cdr3_aa: CASSLEYGTSARTYEQYF; cdr3_nt: TGTGCCAGCAGCTTGGAATACGGGACTAGCGCCCGAACCTACGAGCAGTACTTC
clone_size: .; v_call: TRBV11-2; j_call: TRBJ2-3; d_call: TRBD2; cdr3_aa: CASSLPRTSGDLTDTQYF; cdr3_nt: TGTGCCAGCAGCTTACCACGGACTAGCGGGGACCTCACAGATACGCAGTATTTT
clone_size: .; v_call: TRBV5-1; j_call: TRBJ2-7; d_call: TRBD2; cdr3_aa: CASSLTGLAGEHEQYF; cdr3_nt: TGCGCCAGCAGCCTCACGGGACTAGCGGGGGAGCACGAGCAGTACTTC
clone_size: .; v_call: TRBV4-3; j_call: TRBJ1-2; d_call: .; cdr3_aa: CASSQGPPGYGYTF; cdr3_nt: TGCGCCAGCAGCCAAGGCCCGCCGGGCTATGGCTACACCTTC
clone_size: .; v_call: TRBV25-1; j_call: TRBJ2-1; d_call: .; cdr3_aa: CASSSPGGQFF; cdr3_nt: TGTGCCAGCAGTTCCCCCGGTGGGCAGTTCTTC
clone_size: few; v_call: TRBV12-2; j_call: TRBJ2-7; d_call: .; cdr3_aa: CASRLGGIQYEQYF; cdr3_nt: TGTGCAAGTCGCTTAGGGGGGATCCAATACGAGCAGTACTTC
clone_size: .; v_call: TRBV5-1; j_call: TRBJ2-7; d_call: TRBD2; cdr3_aa: CASSIFPSGSEQYF; cdr3_nt: TGCGCCAGCAGCATCTTTCCTAGCGGGTCCGAGCAGTACTTC
clone_size: .; v_call: TRBV27; j_call: TRBJ2-3; d_call: .; cdr3_aa: CASRHPGRGTDTQYF; cdr3_nt: TGTGCCAGCAGGCATCCTGGGAGAGGCACAGATACGCAGTATTTT
clone_size: .; v_call: TRBV5-1; j_call: TRBJ2-5; d_call: .; cdr3_aa: CASSPLGAGGQETQYF; cdr3_nt: TGCGCCAGCAGCCCGCTGGGTGCAGGGGGGCAAGAGACCCAGTACTTC
clone_size: .; v_call: TRBV7-9; j_call: TRBJ2-7; d_call: TRBD1; cdr3_aa: CASSLESRGYEQYF; cdr3_nt: TGTGCCAGCAGCTTAGAGTCCAGGGGGTACGAGCAGTACTTC
clone_size: .; v_call: TRBV27; j_call: TRBJ1-2; d_call: TRBD1; cdr3_aa: CASSLWTGRGYTF; cdr3_nt: TGTGCCAGCAGTTTATGGACAGGACGGGGCTACACCTTC
clone_size: .; v_call: TRBV4-1; j_call: TRBJ2-7; d_call: .; cdr3_aa: CASSQVLAGPSYEQYF; cdr3_nt: TGCGCCAGCAGCCAGGTCCTTGCGGGGCCCTCCTACGAGCAGTACTTC
clone_size: .; v_call: TRBV5-6; j_call: TRBJ2-7; d_call: TRBD2; cdr3_aa: CASSLGASGVYEQYF; cdr3_nt: TGTGCCAGCAGCTTGGGGGCTAGCGGGGTCTACGAGCAGTACTTC
clone_size: .; v_call: TRBV9; j_call: TRBJ2-7; d_call: .; cdr3_aa: CASSPGAPYEQYF; cdr3_nt: TGTGCCAGCTCCCCGGGGGCCCCCTACGAGCAGTACTTC
clone_size: .; v_call: TRBV9; j_call: TRBJ2-7; d_call: .; cdr3_aa: CASSADVGRSYEQYF; cdr3_nt: TGTGCCAGCAGCGCTGACGTGGGCCGCTCCTACGAGCAGTACTTC
clone_size: .; v_call: TRBV10-2; j_call: TRBJ2-1; d_call: .; cdr3_aa: CASSESLLYNEQFF; cdr3_nt: TGCGCCAGCAGTGAGTCCCTGTTATACAATGAGCAGTTCTTC
clone_size: .; v_call: TRBV19; j_call: TRBJ2-7; d_call: .; cdr3_aa: CASSIFQGRAYEQYF; cdr3_nt: TGTGCCAGTAGTATATTCCAGGGGAGGGCCTACGAGCAGTACTTC
clone_size: .; v_call: TRBV7-2; j_call: TRBJ2-1; d_call: TRBD2; cdr3_aa: CATRFSGGAHEQFF; cdr3_nt: TGTGCCACCCGATTTAGCGGGGGGGCGCATGAGCAGTTCTTC
clone_size: .; v_call: TRBV6-5; j_call: TRBJ2-7; d_call: .; cdr3_aa: CASSYFPAEAYEQYF; cdr3_nt: TGTGCCAGCAGTTACTTTCCTGCAGAAGCCTACGAGCAGTACTTC
clone_size: .; v_call: TRBV5-1; j_call: TRBJ2-1; d_call: TRBD1; cdr3_aa: CASSYRQGTYNEQFF; cdr3_nt: TGCGCCAGCAGCTACAGACAGGGGACCTACAATGAGCAGTTCTTC
clone_size: .; v_call: TRBV30; j_call: TRBJ1-2; d_call: .; cdr3_aa: CAWDRHGGTPDF; cdr3_nt: TGTGCCTGGGACCGACACGGCGGGACTCCTGATTTC
clone_size: .; v_call: TRBV13; j_call: TRBJ2-3; d_call: TRBD2; cdr3_aa: CASSLLTSGEVRADTQYF; cdr3_nt: TGTGCCAGCAGCTTATTAACTAGCGGGGAAGTAAGGGCAGATACGCAGTATTTT
clone_size: .; v_call: TRBV6-9; j_call: TRBJ2-7; d_call: .; cdr3_aa: CASSHPVWARIIEQYF; cdr3_nt: TGTGCCAGCAGTCATCCGGTGTGGGCGAGGATCATCGAGCAGTACTTC
clone_size: .; v_call: TRBV27; j_call: TRBJ1-2; d_call: .; cdr3_aa: CASSYSRVFGYTF; cdr3_nt: TGTGCCAGCAGTTACAGCCGGGTCTTCGGCTACACCTTC
clone_size: few; v_call: TRBV6-1; j_call: TRBJ1-2; d_call: .; cdr3_aa: CASSEYSRAVNYGYTF; cdr3_nt: TGTGCCAGCAGTGAATATAGTAGGGCAGTTAACTATGGCTACACCTTC
clone_size: .; v_call: TRBV6-6; j_call: TRBJ2-7; d_call: .; cdr3_aa: CASSYSKPSYEQYF; cdr3_nt: TGTGCCAGCAGTTACTCGAAACCATCCTACGAGCAGTACTTC
clone_size: .; v_call: TRBV5-6; j_call: TRBJ1-2; d_call: .; cdr3_aa: CASSLVGHGPYYGYTF; cdr3_nt: TGTGCCAGCAGCTTGGTTGGGCACGGCCCTTACTATGGCTACACCTTC
clone_size: .; v_call: TRBV9; j_call: TRBJ2-7; d_call: TRBD2; cdr3_aa: CASSAGGGPSYEQYF; cdr3_nt: TGTGCCAGCAGCGCCGGGGGGGGCCCCTCCTACGAGCAGTACTTC
clone_size: once; v_call: TRBV7-9; j_call: TRBJ2-3; d_call: .; cdr3_aa: CASSLATDTQYF; cdr3_nt: TGTGCCAGCAGCTTAGCGACAGATACGCAGTATTTT
clone_size: once; v_call: TRBV11-2; j_call: TRBJ2-5; d_call: .; cdr3_aa: CASSLTPGETQYF; cdr3_nt: TGTGCCAGCAGCTTAACGCCAGGGGAAACCCAGTACTTC